One and the same sample provided the 10 T cell receptor beta chains below, sequenced in a study of neoadjuvant anti-PD-1 for oral cavity cancer. The repertoire was sequenced with immunoSEQ multiplex PCR; TCRdb's copy has only in-frame clones and lacks some. The table includes 9,000 to 9,500 clones, over 50% detected once. Source: tumor tissue, taken before nivolumab (anti-PD-1) treatment. All receptors derive from a person aged 40 to 85 with oral cavity squamous cell carcinoma.

The chain links TRBV6-1 to TRBJ1-5, with D perhaps TRBD1 (5 bases). V was shortened by 6 bases and J by 3 bases, with 12 bases between the two germline ends. The CDR3 spans 14 residues. CDR1 is MNHNS, CDR2 SASEGT, per germline. The CDR3 region has the DNA TGTGCCAGCAGGTCACAGGTGCCCAATCAGCCCCAGCATTTT. Its translation: CASRSQVPNQPQHF.

This sequence joins TRBV28 and TRBJ1-5, with TRBD1 matching 7 bases. Per the germline V gene, CDR1 is MDHEN and CDR2 is SYDVKM. The CDR3 runs to 14 residues. Unmatched junction bases numbered 4, after V lost 7 bases and J lost 1 base. CDR3 sequence reads: CASNRGRSNQPQHF. Here the CDR3 DNA reads TGTGCCAGCAACAGGGGTAGGAGCAATCAGCCCCAGCATTTT.

The rearrangement joins TRBV5-4 to TRBJ1-2, with TRBD1 as a possible D gene (6 bases). This CDR3 has 14 amino acids. The V end lost 2 bases, the J end lost 7 bases, and 15 bases lay between the germline ends. CDR1 is SGHNT and CDR2 is YYREEE in the germline V gene (reference sequence). In DNA form, the CDR3 reads TGTGCCAGCAGCTTATACAACAGGGACTTTGGCTACACCTTC. Its protein product is CASSLYNRDFGYTF.

The chain recombines TRBV27 with TRBJ2-2, with TRBD1 matching over 9 bases. Unmatched junction bases numbered 11, after V lost 5 bases and J lost 7 bases. The V gene's germline CDR1 is MNHEY and CDR2 SMNVEV (reference sequence). The CDR3 covers 16 residues. This CDR3 is CASSQTMTGGVGELFF. CDR3 nucleotides: TGTGCCAGCAGTCAAACCATGACAGGGGGAGTCGGGGAGCTGTTTTTT.

The chain joins TRBV19 to TRBJ1-1; a weak D match, TRBD1 (5 bases). The CDR3 sequence is 14 residues long. V lost 5 bases and J lost 4, with 14 bases in between. Germline CDR1 reads LNHDA; CDR2 reads SQIVND (reference sequence). The CDR3 DNA sequence: TGTGCCAGTAGTGTCGACAGCATGGGCACTGAAGCTTTCTTT. It encodes CASSVDSMGTEAFF.

The rearrangement joins TRBV5-1 to TRBJ2-1, with TRBD1 identical over 7 bases. CDR1 is SGHRS and CDR2 is YFSETQ in the germline V gene. The trim removed 5 bases at V and 3 bases at J, leaving 8 bases unmatched. The CDR3 covers 15 residues. The CDR3 sequence is CASSRDGTVYNEQFF. The CDR3, as DNA: TGCGCCAGCAGTCGAGACGGGACAGTCTACAATGAGCAGTTCTTC.

This clone was observed a handful of times. The chain has TRBV5-6 and TRBJ2-3; D is uncertain. V was pared by 4 bases and J by 4 bases, with 10 bases between. Germline-derived CDR1 and CDR2 are SGHDT and YYEEEE. The CDR3 is 13 residues long. Here the CDR3 DNA reads TGTGCCAGCAGCCTCCCGGCGGCAGATACGCAGTATTTT. Its protein is CASSLPAADTQYF.

This clone has only one observation. This chain connects TRBV7-2 to TRBJ2-7; possibly TRBD1 or TRBD2 for D (7 bases each). V dropped 5 bases and J dropped 7 bases, with 15 bases sitting between them. Germline values: CDR1 SGHTA, CDR2 FQGNSA. The CDR3 runs 13 residues. The CDR3, as DNA: TGTGCCAGCAGCCAAAGCAGGGGGGGAGAGCAGTACTTC. This gives the protein CASSQSRGGEQYF.

The chain carries TRBV13 and TRBJ2-7, with 9 positions matching TRBD1. V trimming: 2 bases; J trimming: 4 bases; junction bases outside the gene matches: 3. The CDR3 covers 14 residues. Germline V gene data show CDR1 as PRHDT and CDR2 as FYEKMQ (reference sequence). CDR3 amino acids: CASSLRDREYEQYF. The DNA for the CDR3 is TGTGCCAGCAGCTTACGGGACAGGGAGTACGAGCAGTACTTC.

The genes are TRBV6-1 and TRBJ1-2; weak D call: TRBD1 (6 bases). The length of the CDR3 is 15 residues. Germline V gives CDR1 MNHNS, CDR2 SASEGT. Trimming took off 2 bases at V and 2 bases at J, with 12 bases between the two ends. The CDR3 loop is CASSEIYRENYGYTF. The CDR3 DNA follows: TGTGCCAGCAGTGAAATCTACAGGGAAAACTATGGCTACACCTTC.